What follows describes a single T cell receptor (beta chain). Its antigen has not been determined. Base qualities are missing; no much larger clone stands one base away. These data originate in a study of CD8+CD57+ T cells in acquired aplastic anemia (dated by TCRdb to 2016 to 2018). A note on the overall study: Extracted DNA from sorted CD4+ and CD8+ cells averaged 3.2 ug, ranging from roughly 0.17 to 27.4 ug. A CD8+CD57+ expansion meant a frequency higher than the mean frequency seen in healthy subjects.

Expansion of CD8+CD57+ cells had been shown by flow cytometry in the patients chosen for sequencing. Every patient had a diagnosis of severe acquired aplastic anemia based on International Study of Aplastic Anemia and Agranulocytosis and Camitta criteria. No patient had received any therapy when blood was sampled. In the study, sorted CD4+ and CD8+ blood T cells from patients with severe aplastic anemia and from healthy subjects underwent deep sequencing of TCR repertoires. In the USA, patient enrollment took place under clinicaltrials.gov protocols 00001620, 01623167, 00001397, 00071045, 00081523 and 00961064. Ficoll-Paque density gradient centrifugation was used to isolate peripheral blood mononuclear cells. Before DNA extraction, CD4+ and CD8+ T cells were sorted by FACS or by magnetic beads. Taken from cysteine to phenylalanine, the CDR3 has 15 residues. The kept DNA is CDR3 alone, 45 bases in frame from the first base. The junction carries 20 bases between V and J, which are trimmed by 8 bases and 4 bases respectively. CDR1 and CDR2 (SNHLY, FYNNEI) derive from the germline V gene.

Profiling of TCR beta VDJ combinations and CDR3 sequences used genomic DNA as the template. TCR repertoire sequencing was run on an Illumina HiSeq 2000. The paper's processing steps were these. TRBV/TRBJ rearrangement plots, CDR3 size and DJ length profiles, and Simpson's diversity index were used to assess repertoires. The most abundant DNA sequence in the deep sequencing data was defined as the immunodominant clone. CDR3 amino acid sequences were checked for sharing between subjects and were compared against published repertoires and the VDJdb database. The public reads were quality trimmed at Q25 with fastp and then assembled into clones with MiXCR by TCRdb, keeping productive beta chains. Entries are consolidated by CDR3 protein sequence, retaining the most common genes and DNA. The V and J calls shown here were made by TCRdb, not taken from the authors' results. The sample profile shows hundreds of thousands of distinct CDR3 sequences; 25% to 40% of them were found once. The ten largest clones represent around 0.82% of the sample.

Beyond this particular receptor, the publication reports: Patients and healthy controls showed no significant difference in CD8+ Simpson's diversity (P=0.060). Approximately 31 CD8+ CDR3 sequences were found in both patients and controls but appeared to be highly expressed in patients and within the immunodominant clones of the patients.

The sequenced sample was sorted CD4+, CD8+, or CD8+CD57+ T cells (not recorded which) from PBMCs. The clonotype comes from a human donor with aplastic anemia. The rearrangement joined TRBV2 to TRBJ1-1, and possibly TRBD1, on 5 matching bases. CDR3 loop: CASSPPIDSITEAFF. Here is the DNA: TGTGCCAGCTCACCACCTATCGACAGCATCACTGAAGCTTTCTTT.